The 5 T cell receptor beta chains below were found in one sample sequenced in a study of OX40 agonist ivuxolimab in advanced cancers. Measured with immunoSEQ multiplex PCR; TCRdb has only the in-frame clones, and not every one. The profile covers approximately 33,000 clones, with 80% to 90% appearing a single time and 35% to 40% taken by the ten largest. This sample comprised CD4+ or CD8+ T cells sorted from blood, obtained in a trial of the OX40 agonist ivuxolimab. The source of these receptors is an adult with an advanced solid tumor such as melanoma, head and neck, liver or kidney cancer.

The rearrangement joins TRBV11-2 to TRBJ2-1; 11 positions match TRBD2. This CDR3 contains 17 residues. Germline trimming cut 1 base from V and 5 bases from J; bases unmatched to any gene: 7. Germline V gene data show CDR1 as SGHAT and CDR2 as FQNNGV. The chain's CDR3 is CASSLGTSGSIDNEQFF. DNA of the CDR3: TGTGCCAGCAGCTTAGGCACTAGCGGGAGTATTGACAATGAGCAGTTCTTC.

The rearrangement uses TRBV5-4 and TRBJ2-7, with TRBD2 matching 9 bases. Trimming at V came to 0 bases and at J to 1 base, leaving 8 bases not matched to a gene. The CDR3 loop spans 17 amino acids. Per the germline V gene, CDR1 is SGHNT and CDR2 is YYREEE (reference sequence). DNA of the CDR3: TGTGCCAGCAGCTTGGAGCCTTTTCTAGCGGGATCCTACGAGCAGTACTTC. Protein sequence: CASSLEPFLAGSYEQYF.

The genes are TRBV30 and TRBJ1-1; possible D gene TRBD1, 5 bases. CDR1 and CDR2 (germline): GTSNPN, SVGIG (reference sequence). V lost 2 bases to trimming and J lost 6 bases, with 10 bases between them. This CDR3 comprises 12 residues. The CDR3 loop is CAWSWGLAEAFF. The DNA of the CDR3 is TGTGCCTGGAGTTGGGGCCTGGCTGAAGCTTTCTTT.

The chain joins TRBV28 to TRBJ2-3, with D possibly called TRBD1 or TRBD2 (5 bases each). The CDR3 is 15 amino acids. V was clipped by 4 bases and J by 2 bases, with 13 bases between them. The germline V gene has CDR1 MDHEN and CDR2 SYDVKM. The CDR3 DNA reads as TGTGCCAGCAGTTCGAGCAGGGAGACCACAGATACGCAGTATTTT. Translated: CASSSSRETTDTQYF.

This clone has only one observation. The chain links TRBV7-3 to TRBJ2-1, with 7 bases lining up with TRBD2. The V gene's germline CDR1 is SGHTA and CDR2 FQGTGA. V dropped 3 bases and J dropped 5; count of bases not matched to a gene: 10. The CDR3 covers 16 residues. CDR3 DNA: TGTGCCAGCAGCTTCCGCGGGAGCGCATTCAACAATGAGCAGTTCTTC. As protein: CASSFRGSAFNNEQFF.